The TCR beta chain described here comes from a study of control samples from healthy donors and cancer patients. The V end was cut by 7 bases, the J end by 0 bases, with 7 bases between. CDR1 is MNHEY, CDR2 SVGAGI, per germline. The CDR3 has 13 residues. This clone has just one count. Generated by immunoSEQ multiplex PCR, the TCRdb table keeps only in-frame clones and is missing some. This sample carries about 160,000 clones, over 95% of them seen once, and the ten largest clones take over 1%. Sequencing used blood. V gene TRBV6-5 combines with J gene TRBJ1-3, with D uncertain. The sequence came from a woman aged 30 to 39 in good health. CDR3 loop: CASMRASGNTIYF. CDR3 nucleotide sequence: TGTGCCAGCATGAGGGCCTCTGGAAACACCATATATTTT.